The text below deals with one TCR beta chain. This sample was taken from a study of T cell responses to AZD1222 COVID-19 vaccine. Produced via immunoSEQ multiplex PCR; TCRdb's table is partial and in-frame only. Here the sample spans approximately 100,000 clones, around 94% being singletons. The source is an adult in good health. Sample: peripheral blood, taken on day 0 of AZD1222 vaccination.

The CDR3 nucleotides read TGTGCCAGCATGGGAGGGGAAGGTAATTCACCCCTCCACTTT. Translating gives CASMGGEGNSPLHF. The chain joins TRBV5-6 to TRBJ1-6; D is perhaps TRBD1 (5 bases). CDR3 length equals 14 residues. Germline V gene sequence: CDR1 SGHDT, CDR2 YYEEEE. V was pared by 6 bases and J by 6 bases, with 13 bases between.